The rows below give T cell receptor beta chains drawn from one sample of a study of shared clonotypes between healthy human individuals. Data came from immunoSEQ multiplex PCR; TCRdb stores just in-frame clones and leaves some out. The sample consists of 2 million to 3 million clones, 90% to 95% of them appearing once. The sequencing input was naive CD4+ T cells from PBMCs. Every receptor here comes from a man aged 18 to 30 in good health. Some clones in this sample may be carry-over from other donors' samples. CDR3s include the opening cysteine and the closing phenylalanine or tryptophan.

j_call	v_call	cdr3_aa
TRBJ1-1	TRBV11-1	CASSSPSEAFF
TRBJ2-7	TRBV15	CATSRDLGAGLTYEQYF
TRBJ2-1	TRBV19	CASSSYNEQFF
TRBJ2-5	TRBV21-1	CASSKEGTGETQYF
TRBJ2-3	TRBV7-8	CASSFDRSTDTQYF
TRBJ2-7	TRBV11-2	CASSSLTGLVYEQYF
TRBJ2-7	TRBV5-1	CASSLQTGAAGQYF
TRBJ2-7	TRBV5-1	CASSPPTSGFDEQYF
TRBJ2-2	TRBV11-2	CASSLGWDISNTGELFF
TRBJ1-1	TRBV28	CASSPHGTANTEAFF
TRBJ2-7	TRBV30	CAGSGGQGIIEQYF
TRBJ1-4	TRBV7-9	CASSYGAPEGEKLFF
TRBJ1-2	TRBV27	CASSLSGRGLNYGYTF
TRBJ2-3	TRBV11-2	CASSLDWRRGFSTDTQYF
TRBJ1-2	TRBV2	CASSESQGRTNYGYTF
TRBJ1-3	TRBV5-6	CASAFRFGGAGNTIYF
TRBJ2-2	TRBV5-1	CASSLDPGGNTGELFF
TRBJ2-3	TRBV27	CASSRGSWSTDTQYF
TRBJ2-1	TRBV6-5	CASSYRAGAYNEQFF
TRBJ2-7	TRBV28	CASSLNLRVYEQYF
TRBJ2-3	TRBV28	CASSPWGRAPDTQYF
TRBJ1-4	TRBV4-2	CASSQVGTTEKLFF
TRBJ2-3	TRBV27	CASSLWPSTSTDTQYF
TRBJ1-2	TRBV5-4	CASSLGLSNYGYTF
TRBJ1-5	TRBV6-6	CASSASSNQPQHF
TRBJ1-2	TRBV28	CASTLGGTVYGYTF
TRBJ2-1	TRBV6-4	CASSDSGLSYNEQFF
TRBJ1-5	TRBV7-9	CASSSTGSANQPQHF
TRBJ1-5	TRBV28	CASRTQGAGYSNQPQHF
TRBJ2-6	TRBV27	CASTTAVGANVLTF